This T cell receptor beta chain was profiled in a study of spatial heterogeneity in lung cancer. TCRdb analysed the 5' RACE reads with MiXCR anew, one entry per CDR3 protein. Among more than 95,000 distinct CDR3 sequences listed, 9.5% to 15% were seen once. This clonotype was found a few times. Its antigen is as yet unknown. The CDR3 runs to 17 residues. V dropped 3 bases and J dropped 2; count of bases not matched to a gene: 7. Germline V CDR1 and CDR2: LGHNA, YNFKEQ. Study-level findings and limits: Resection blood, more than follow-up blood, showed ubiquitous expanded tumor TCRs.

As for time point: blood at routine non-recurrence follow-up after resection. Unsorted samples of tumor, nontumor lung or frozen PBMC had their whole RNA sequenced. This sample comprised PBMCs, obtained at follow-up. The TCR originated in a male donor with early-stage non-small cell lung cancer. V and J are TRBV4-2 and TRBJ2-6; TRBD2 matches at 7 bases. The CDR3 loop is CASSHELAPTGANVLTF. CDR3 in DNA: TGTGCCAGCAGCCATGAACTAGCGCCAACTGGGGCCAACGTCCTGACTTTC.